The present T cell receptor beta chain was sequenced within a study of T cells in Graves' hyperthyroidism and ophthalmopathy. Study-wide context: Peripheral blood was drawn at first diagnosis, prior to all treatment. Points from the study as a whole: A model built on 13 V-J features separated ophthalmopathy from stable hyperthyroidism. Among thyroid clonotypes expanded above 0.001, most also appeared in blood.

V was shortened by 7 bases and J by 5 bases, with 17 bases between the two germline ends. CDR1 and CDR2 (germline): SNHLY, FYNNEI. The CDR3 covers 14 residues. Each diagnosis drew on symptoms, thyroxine, TRAb, thyroid ultrasound and orbital computed tomography findings. This clonotype has ten or more counts. Its specificity is unknown. The CDR3 regions of TCR beta were amplified from RNA transcripts. HTBI primers were the set used in a first-round RT-PCR of the TCR CDR3. TCRdb itself ran the multiplex PCR reads through MiXCR, one entry per CDR3 protein. The sample holds 450,000 to 550,000 distinct CDR3 sequences, less than 25% seen once.

The chain recombines TRBV2 with TRBJ1-1; no clear D gene. The sample taken for sequencing was blood. The clonotype originates from a woman in her twenties or thirties with Graves' ophthalmopathy. CDR3 residues: CASTTEGRYTEAFF. The CDR3 nucleotides are TGTGCCAGCACCACCGAGGGCAGGTATACTGAAGCTTTCTTT.